The 27 T cell receptor beta chains listed next were all sequenced from one sample in a study of CD8 T cells in Susac syndrome. cDNA came from roughly 0.53 to 1 ug RNA primed by random hexamers. TCRdb passed the immunoSEQ multiplex PCR reads through MiXCR, listing each CDR3 protein once. Seen here are about 200,000 distinct CDR3 sequences, 85% to 95% observed once, and the top ten hold approximately 0.1%. Sequenced input: CD4+ T cells from PBMCs. All receptors derive from a human donor in good health.

V gene TRBV20-1 combines with J gene TRBJ2-3; no clear D gene. Trimming took 5 bases from V and 0 from J, leaving 15 bases between them. This CDR3 comprises 15 residues. Germline CDR1 is DFQATT and CDR2 is SNEGSKA (reference sequence). The CDR3 sequence: CSAPITGRSTDTQYF. For the CDR3, the DNA is TGCAGTGCTCCGATAACCGGACGAAGCACAGATACGCAGTATTTT.

This chain connects TRBV29-1 to TRBJ2-2; 10 nucleotides agree with TRBD1. This CDR3 region has 15 residues. V shed 6 bases, J shed 3 bases, and the junction held 7 bases outside the gene matches. The germline CDR1 and CDR2 sequences are SQVTM and ANQGSEA. The chain's CDR3 is CSVLGTGDDTGELFF. Here the CDR3 DNA reads TGCAGCGTCCTAGGGACAGGGGATGACACCGGGGAGCTGTTTTTT.

The chain combines TRBV7-2 with TRBJ2-7, with a tentative D call TRBD1 (5 bases). CDR1 SGHTA and CDR2 FQGNSA come from the germline V gene. There are 13 residues in the CDR3. V lost 3 bases to trimming and J lost 7 bases, with 13 bases between them. Written as DNA, the CDR3 is TGTGCCAGCAGCTTTGACAGAGGACGAGAGCAGTACTTC. Encoded protein: CASSFDRGREQYF.

The chain uses TRBV12-3 or TRBV12-4 and TRBJ2-7, with TRBD2 matching over 9 bases. The CDR3 has 18 amino acids. V lost 3 bases to trimming and J lost 1 base; unmatched junction nucleotides: 13. CDR3 nucleotides: TGTGCCAGCAGTTTCGTGCGAGCGGGGGGCCAACGTTCCTACGAGCAGTACTTC. Its translation: CASSFVRAGGQRSYEQYF.

The rearrangement joins TRBV15 to TRBJ2-5; the D gene is possibly TRBD2 (5 bases). The CDR3 contains 16 residues. Trimming removed 0 bases at V and 4 bases at J, with 15 bases between. CDR1 is LNHNV and CDR2 is YYDKDF in the germline V gene (reference sequence). The CDR3 DNA reads as TGTGCCACCAGCAGAGATCTGGCTAGCTCGGTAGAGACCCAGTACTTC. Translation: CATSRDLASSVETQYF. Combining the CDR3 with reference TRBV15 and TRBJ2-5 gives the whole variable domain DAMVIQNPRYQVTQFGKPVTLSCSQTLNHNVMYWYQQKSSQAPKLLFHYYDKDFNNEADTPDNFQSRRPNTSFCFLDIRSPGLGDTAMYLCATSRDLASSVETQYFGPGTRLLVL.

Comment on this clonotype: At one end the junction does not follow the germline gene, possibly because of a read error. The chain uses TRBV20-1 and TRBJ2-5, with a possible D match to TRBD1 (6 bases). The CDR3 is 16 residues long. Germline CDR1 DFQATT, CDR2 SNEGSKA (reference sequence). CDR3 residues: CSPRTGMGEFQETQYF. The CDR3 coding sequence is TGCAGTCCTAGAACAGGGATGGGGGAATTCCAAGAGACCCAGTACTTC.

The chain couples TRBV15 to TRBJ1-1, with D unclear. The CDR3 is 14 residues long. In germline, CDR1 is LNHNV, CDR2 YYDKDF (reference sequence). The V end was cut by 1 base, the J end by 10 bases, with 16 bases between. CDR3 bases: TGTGCCACCAGCAGAGTTGAACGGGCCGTCAGAGCTTTCTTT. It translates to CATSRVERAVRAFF.

The chain couples TRBV3-1 to TRBJ1-2, with 7 bases lining up with TRBD1. This CDR3 region has 16 residues. The V gene's germline CDR1 is LGHDT and CDR2 YNNKEL (reference sequence). V trimming: 1 base; J trimming: 6 bases; junction bases outside the gene matches: 11. Here the CDR3 DNA reads TGTGCCAGCAGCCAAGTTGACCGGGACAGCGTCAATGGCTACACCTTC. Its translation is CASSQVDRDSVNGYTF.

This chain links TRBV28 with TRBJ2-7; 7 bases align to TRBD1. With 5 bases clipped from V and 7 bases from J, the junction kept 8 bases outside the gene matches. Germline values: CDR1 MDHEN, CDR2 SYDVKM. This CDR3 region has 13 residues. CDR3 nucleotide sequence: TGTGCCAGCAGTCCCCCAAGGGGGCGGGAGCAGTACGTC. The encoded protein is CASSPPRGREQYV.

The V gene is TRBV25-1, the J gene TRBJ1-1, with TRBD1 matching 7 bases. The junction had 6 bases not matched to a gene; V was cut back by 4 bases and J by 4 bases. The germline CDR1 and CDR2 sequences are MGHDK and SYGVNS. The length of the CDR3 is 14 residues. The DNA of the CDR3 is TGTGCCAGCAGTGCGACAGGGCGGGGCACTGAAGCTTTCTTT. It translates to CASSATGRGTEAFF.

The chain recombines TRBV27 with TRBJ2-7, with D possibly called TRBD1 or TRBD2 (5 bases each). The V gene's germline CDR1 is MNHEY and CDR2 SMNVEV (reference sequence). Trimming took off 5 bases at V and 7 bases at J, with 12 bases between the two ends. This CDR3 spans 12 amino acids. For the CDR3, the DNA is TGTGCCAGCAGTAAGAGGGGACGGGAGCAGTACTTC. It specifies CASSKRGREQYF.

This sequence joins TRBV25-1 and TRBJ2-1, with D uncertain. The CDR3 length is 15 residues. V was cut by 4 bases and J by 0 bases, with 10 bases left in between. CDR1 and CDR2 (germline): MGHDK, SYGVNS. The CDR3 DNA reads as TGTGCCAGCAGTGCCCCCCGGCACTCCTACAATGAGCAGTTCTTC. Translation gives CASSAPRHSYNEQFF.

The gene calls are TRBV29-1 and TRBJ2-3; unclear D gene. The CDR3 has 10 residues. Germline V CDR1 and CDR2: SQVTM, ANQGSEA. V was pared by 7 bases and J by 4 bases, with 6 bases between. CDR3 region: CSGASDTQYF. The DNA of the CDR3 is TGCAGCGGTGCATCAGATACGCAGTATTTT.

This chain connects TRBV30 to TRBJ1-2; D gene ambiguous. Germline CDR1 GTSNPN, CDR2 SVGIG (reference sequence). The V end was cut by 3 bases, the J end by 4 bases, with 9 bases between. There are 12 residues in the CDR3. The DNA for the CDR3 is TGTGCCTGGAGCAACGGAGGCTATGGCTACACCTTC. It translates to CAWSNGGYGYTF. Full variable domain (remainder filled in from reference TRBV30 and TRBJ1-2): SQTIHQWPATLVQPVGSPLSLECTVEGTSNPNLYWYRQAAGRGLQLLFYSVGIGQISSEVPQNLSASRPQDRQFILSSKKLLLSDSGFYLCAWSNGGYGYTFGSGTRLTVV.

Concerning this clonotype: The junction does not match germline at one end; this may be a read error. This rearrangement joins TRBV7-2 to TRBJ2-5; D gene unclear. The germline V gene encodes CDR1 SGHTA and CDR2 FQGNSA. The CDR3 sequence is 14 residues long. The CDR3 is CASSLTMDQETQYF. DNA for the CDR3: TGTGCGAGCAGCCTTACGATGGACCAAGAGACCCAGTACTTC.

The CDR3 loop reads CSARTGNEQYV. As DNA, the CDR3 is TGCAGCGCACGGACAGGGAACGAGCAGTACGTC. The chain combines TRBV29-1 with TRBJ2-7, with TRBD1 matching over 8 bases. Germline V gene sequence: CDR1 SQVTM, CDR2 ANQGSEA. Losses at the gene ends were 7 bases for V and 5 bases for J; bases not matched to a gene: 4. The CDR3 is 11 amino acids.

A single count supports this clonotype. The chain combines TRBV12-5 with TRBJ2-3, with D perhaps matching TRBD1 or TRBD2 (5 bases each). V dropped 5 bases and J dropped 3 bases, with 15 bases sitting between them. The CDR3 spans 15 residues. Germline CDR1 reads LGHNT; CDR2 reads FRNRAP. The CDR3 spells CASGPPGTPTDTQYF. The CDR3, as DNA: TGTGCTAGTGGTCCCCCCGGGACGCCGACAGATACGCAGTATTTT. The complete variable domain, with remaining parts taken from reference TRBV12-5 and TRBJ2-3, reads DARVTQTPRHKVTEMGQEVTMRCQPILGHNTVFWYRQTMMQGLELLAYFRNRAPLDDSGMPKDRFSAEMPDATLATLKIQPSEPRDSAVYFCASGPPGTPTDTQYFGPGTRLTVL.

V and J are TRBV12-3 or TRBV12-4 and TRBJ1-4, with D perhaps matching TRBD1 (5 bases). Trimming removed 6 bases at V and 8 bases at J, with 16 bases between. The CDR3 is made up of 14 amino acids. The CDR3 loop is CASSSRPRDEKLFF. The CDR3 DNA reads as TGTGCCAGCAGCTCTCGGCCCCGGGACGAAAAACTGTTTTTT.

The V call is TRBV19, the J call TRBJ2-7; D remains ambiguous. V shed 5 bases and J shed 1 base, with 6 bases lying between them. The CDR3 has 12 residues. CDR1 and CDR2 (germline): LNHDA, SQIVND (reference sequence). The chain's CDR3 is CASSDGSYEQYF. The CDR3 DNA is TGTGCCAGTAGTGACGGTTCCTACGAGCAGTACTTC.

V is TRBV9 and J is TRBJ2-5; tentatively, D is TRBD1 or TRBD2 (6 bases each). Per germline, CDR1 SGDLS and CDR2 YYNGEE. With 3 bases removed from V and 5 bases from J, the gap between germline ends came to 17 bases. The CDR3 is 15 amino acids. The CDR3 DNA is TGTGCCAGCAGCGAGTGGGGAGGACAGAGCGAGACCCAGTACTTC. Amino acids: CASSEWGGQSETQYF.

J is TRBJ1-2 and V is TRBV13; no definite D call. Germline assignment: CDR1 PRHDT and CDR2 FYEKMQ (reference sequence). The length of the CDR3 is 14 residues. The V end lost 1 base, the J end lost 4 bases, and 10 bases lay between the germline ends. CDR3 sequence (DNA): TGTGCCAGCAGCTTAGACGGAGCCAGCTATGGCTACACCTTC. Translation: CASSLDGASYGYTF.

V and J are TRBV9 and TRBJ2-5, with D possibly being TRBD1 (6 bases). Between the trimmed V and J ends, which lost 3 bases and 2 bases, there was a span of 8 bases. The CDR3 consists of 13 residues. Germline lookup yields CDR1 SGDLS and CDR2 YYNGEE. The CDR3 here is CASSGTVQETQYF. CDR3 in DNA: TGTGCCAGCAGCGGGACAGTACAAGAGACCCAGTACTTC.

V usage is TRBV15 and J usage is TRBJ2-6, with a possible D match to TRBD2 (6 bases). Trimming left V 1 base short and J 2 bases short, with 12 bases between. The CDR3 totals 17 residues. The germline gives CDR1 LNHNV, CDR2 YYDKDF (reference sequence). The chain's CDR3 is CATSRASGVAGANVLTF. The CDR3 DNA reads TGTGCCACCAGCAGAGCGTCGGGAGTTGCTGGGGCCAACGTCCTGACTTTC.

The chain couples TRBV20-1 to TRBJ2-3; D call uncertain. Germline CDR1 is DFQATT and CDR2 is SNEGSKA (reference sequence). The V and J ends lost 4 bases and 7 bases respectively, with 18 bases between them. The CDR3 totals 14 residues. The DNA of the CDR3 is TGCAGTGCTATCGCCGTCGGAGTCGTAAATACGCAGTATTTT. Its protein is CSAIAVGVVNTQYF.

This chain links TRBV4-1 with TRBJ1-2; perhaps TRBD1 as D (5 bases). The length of the CDR3 is 15 residues. The germline CDR1 and CDR2 sequences are MGHRA and YSYEKL. The V gene lost 0 bases and the J gene lost 8 bases, with 16 bases spanning the gap. CDR3 loop: CASSQDSAPGGGYTF. DNA for the CDR3: TGCGCCAGCAGCCAAGATTCCGCTCCCGGGGGAGGCTACACCTTC.

This clonotype was detected only once. The chain links TRBV5-1 to TRBJ1-6, with TRBD1 as a possible D gene (5 bases). CDR3 length: 16 residues. CDR1 is SGHRS, CDR2 YFSETQ, per germline. V lost 0 bases, J lost 6 bases, and 13 bases lay in between. CDR3 nucleotides: TGCGCCAGCAGCTTGGTAAGCGGGACGGCTAATTCACCCCTCCACTTT. It yields the protein CASSLVSGTANSPLHF.

The V gene is TRBV7-8, the J gene TRBJ2-7, with TRBD2 matching 7 bases. V lost 1 base, J lost 1 base, and 4 bases stayed unmatched. In germline, CDR1 is SGHVS, CDR2 FQNEAQ. The CDR3 is 15 residues long. The DNA for the CDR3 is TGTGCCAGCAGCTTAGGGGGGGGAGGTTCCTACGAGCAGTACGTC. This translates into CASSLGGGGSYEQYV.